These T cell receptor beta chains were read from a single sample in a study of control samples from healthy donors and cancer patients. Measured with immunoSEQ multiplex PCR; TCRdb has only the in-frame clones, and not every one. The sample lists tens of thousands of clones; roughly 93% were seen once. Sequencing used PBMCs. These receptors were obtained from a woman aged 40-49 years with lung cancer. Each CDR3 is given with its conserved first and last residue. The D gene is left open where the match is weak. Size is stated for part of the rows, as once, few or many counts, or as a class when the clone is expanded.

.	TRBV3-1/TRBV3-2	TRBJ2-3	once	TGTGCCAGCAGCCAAGATGTCAGGAGCACAGATACGCAGTATTTT	CASSQDVRSTDTQYF
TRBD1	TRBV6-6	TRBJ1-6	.	TGTGCCAGCAGTCGACAGGGGGCCACGAGCTCCTATAATTCACCCCTCCACTTT	CASSRQGATSSYNSPLHF
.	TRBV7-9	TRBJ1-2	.	TGTGCCAGCAGCCCGGGACACCTGGATAGCTACACCTTC	CASSPGHLDSYTF
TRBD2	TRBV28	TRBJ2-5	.	TGTGCCAGCAGTTCTCCGGGACTAGCGGGGGAAGAGACCCAGTACTTC	CASSSPGLAGEETQYF
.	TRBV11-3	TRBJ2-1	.	TGTGCCAGCAGCCTGGGGTCAGGCTACAATGAGCAGTTCTTC	CASSLGSGYNEQFF
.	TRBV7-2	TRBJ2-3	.	TGTGCCAGCAGCCGGGGGGCCCTTACAGATACGCAGTATTTT	CASSRGALTDTQYF
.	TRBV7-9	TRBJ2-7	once	TGTGCCAGCAGCGCAAGCGGGACAGAGTTAATGAGGTACTTC	CASSASGTELMRYF
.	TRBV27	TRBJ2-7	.	TGTGCCAGCAGTTTATCCACAGTGTTGTATGAGCAGTACTTC	CASSLSTVLYEQYF
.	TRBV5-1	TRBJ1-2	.	TGCGCCAGCAGCCCGACAGAGTGGGACTATGGCTACACCTTC	CASSPTEWDYGYTF
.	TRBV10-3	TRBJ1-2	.	TGTGCCATCGGACAGAACTATGGCTACACCTTC	CAIGQNYGYTF
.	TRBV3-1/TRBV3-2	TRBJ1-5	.	TGTGCCCGCAGCCGGGGGGGGGTAGTCAATCAGCCCCAGCATTTT	CARSRGGVVNQPQHF
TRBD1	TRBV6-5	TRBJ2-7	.	TGTGCCAGCATCTCGGGGGACAGGCCCCCTTACGAGCAGTACTTC	CASISGDRPPYEQYF
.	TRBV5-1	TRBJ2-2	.	TGCGCCAGCAGCCCGGGATACTCCGGGGAGCTGTTTTTT	CASSPGYSGELFF
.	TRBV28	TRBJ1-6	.	TGTGCCAGCAGCCGGGAACCTTTAAGTGGTTCACCCCTCCACTTT	CASSREPLSGSPLHF
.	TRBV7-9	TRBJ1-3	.	TGTGCCAGCAGCTCTCAAGGCTTAGTGGCAGGAAACACCATATATTTT	CASSSQGLVAGNTIYF
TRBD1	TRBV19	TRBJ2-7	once	TGTGCCAGTAGTATAATTGACAGGGGTTCCTACGAGCAGTACTTC	CASSIIDRGSYEQYF
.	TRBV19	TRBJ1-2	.	TGTGCCAGTTTCAATTGGGGTAACTATGGCTACACCTTC	CASFNWGNYGYTF
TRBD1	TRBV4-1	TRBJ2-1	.	TGCGCCAGCAGCCAAGGCCCGGGACAGGGGGCCGCTTACAATGAGCAGTTCTTC	CASSQGPGQGAAYNEQFF
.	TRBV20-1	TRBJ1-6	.	TGCAGTGCTAGTGCCGGCAACTCCTATAATTCACCCCTCCACTTT	CSASAGNSYNSPLHF
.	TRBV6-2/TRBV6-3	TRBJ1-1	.	TGTGCCAGCAGCAGGACAGATAGCACTGAAGCTTTCTTT	CASSRTDSTEAFF
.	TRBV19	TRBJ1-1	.	TGTGCCAGTAGTCTGACGGGAGTATTGAACACTGAAGCTTTCTTT	CASSLTGVLNTEAFF
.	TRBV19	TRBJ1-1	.	TGTGCCAGTAGGGCGAACACTGAAGCTTTCTTT	CASRANTEAFF
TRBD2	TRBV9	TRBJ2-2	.	TGTGCCAGCAGCCCCCCCGCTAGCGGGGGGGGAAGCGGGGAGCTGTTTTTT	CASSPPASGGGSGELFF
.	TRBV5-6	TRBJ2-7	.	TGTGCCAGCAGCTTGGGGCAGAGCTTCCCCCCCTACGAGCAGTACTTC	CASSLGQSFPPYEQYF
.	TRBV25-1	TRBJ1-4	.	TGTGCCAGCAGTGCCTTGACCTCAGCAACTAATGAAAAACTGTTTTTT	CASSALTSATNEKLFF
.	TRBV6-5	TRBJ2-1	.	TGTGCCAGCAGTTTGTTTGACTGGAGTGGTGGGAATGAGCAGTTCTTC	CASSLFDWSGGNEQFF
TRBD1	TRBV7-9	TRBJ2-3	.	TGTGCCAGCAGCGCCCTGGGGACAGGGTACACAGATACGCAGTATTTT	CASSALGTGYTDTQYF
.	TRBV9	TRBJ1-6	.	TGTGCCAGCAGCCGAACCGGGGCAGCCAATTCACCCCTCCACTTT	CASSRTGAANSPLHF
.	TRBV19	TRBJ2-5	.	TGTGCCAGTAGCAAGGGGGGATCAGGGGCCCAAGAGACCCAGTACTTC	CASSKGGSGAQETQYF
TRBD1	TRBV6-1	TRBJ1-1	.	TGTGCCAGCAGTGATGCTACAGGGGGCGCGACTGAAGCTTTCTTT	CASSDATGGATEAFF
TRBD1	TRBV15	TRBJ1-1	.	TGTGCCACCAGCAGGGACAGGGCTACCACTGAAGCTTTCTTT	CATSRDRATTEAFF
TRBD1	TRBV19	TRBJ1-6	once	TGTGCCAGTAGAGACAGGGGGCGCTCCTATAATTCACCCCTCCACTTT	CASRDRGRSYNSPLHF
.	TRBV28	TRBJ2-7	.	TGTGCCAGCAGTTTATTGTACGAACGTCGGGACTTC	CASSLLYERRDF
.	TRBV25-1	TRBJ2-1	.	TGTGCCAGCAGTGTATCTGCAGCGGGCTCCTACAATGAGCAGTTCTTC	CASSVSAAGSYNEQFF
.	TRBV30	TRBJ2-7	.	TGTGCCTGGAGTGTACCCCAAAAAGAGCCCTCCTACGAGCAGTACTTC	CAWSVPQKEPSYEQYF
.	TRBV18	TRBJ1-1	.	TGTGCCAGCTCACCTGCAATGAACACTGAAGCTTTCTTT	CASSPAMNTEAFF
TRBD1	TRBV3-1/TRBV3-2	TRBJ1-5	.	TGTGCCAGCAGCTTAACGGTGGGAGGGGGCCCTCAGCATTTT	CASSLTVGGGPQHF
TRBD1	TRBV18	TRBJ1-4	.	TGTGCCAGCTCACGGGGACAGGATGAAAAACTGTTTTTT	CASSRGQDEKLFF
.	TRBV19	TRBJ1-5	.	TGTGCCAGTAGTATTACAGGGATGAATCAGCCCCAGCATTTT	CASSITGMNQPQHF
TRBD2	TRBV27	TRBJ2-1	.	TGTGCCACCAACAGAAATAGCGGGGTTAACAATGAGCAGTTCTTC	CATNRNSGVNNEQFF
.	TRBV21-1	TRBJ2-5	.	TGTGCCAGCAGCAAAGACGGACTAGCGGGGGTACAAGAGACCCAGTACTTC	CASSKDGLAGVQETQYF
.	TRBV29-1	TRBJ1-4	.	TGCAGCGTTGCAGGTGGGGGAATTGGTGAAAAACTGTTTTTT	CSVAGGGIGEKLFF
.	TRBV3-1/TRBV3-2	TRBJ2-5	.	TGTGCCAGCAGCCAAGACCGGATGGCCCAGTACTTC	CASSQDRMAQYF
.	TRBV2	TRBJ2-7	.	TGTGCCAGCAAGGGGGGACTGCACTACGAGCAGTACTTC	CASKGGLHYEQYF
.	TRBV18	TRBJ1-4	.	TGTGCCAGCTCACTTGCGGCACAGGACCCAGAAAAACTGTTTTTT	CASSLAAQDPEKLFF
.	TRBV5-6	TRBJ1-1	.	TGTGCCAGCAGCTCCGAGGGGGTAGGGTTTGAAGCTTTCTTT	CASSSEGVGFEAFF
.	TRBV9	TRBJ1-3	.	TGTGCCAGCAGCGTCCAGAACTCTGGAAACACCATATATTTT	CASSVQNSGNTIYF
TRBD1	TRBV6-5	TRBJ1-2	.	TGTGCCAGCAGTTTTGACAGGGTGAACTATGGCTACACCTTC	CASSFDRVNYGYTF
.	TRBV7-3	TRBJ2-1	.	TGTGCCAGCAGCCGCTTTAGCGGAGACTACAATGAGCAGTTCTTC	CASSRFSGDYNEQFF
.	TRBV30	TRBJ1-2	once	TGTGCCTGGGAGGACGGTCTGGGGTATGGCTACACCTTC	CAWEDGLGYGYTF
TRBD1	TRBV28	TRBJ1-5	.	TGTGCCAGCAGCCTGGGGACAGGGGTTAATCAGCCCCAGCATTTT	CASSLGTGVNQPQHF
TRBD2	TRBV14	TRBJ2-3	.	TGTGCCAGCAGCCAAGGGGAGGGTAATTCAGATACGCAGTATTTT	CASSQGEGNSDTQYF
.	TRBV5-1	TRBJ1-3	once	TGCGCCAGCAGCTCCGGGACACCCGGAAACACCATATATTTT	CASSSGTPGNTIYF